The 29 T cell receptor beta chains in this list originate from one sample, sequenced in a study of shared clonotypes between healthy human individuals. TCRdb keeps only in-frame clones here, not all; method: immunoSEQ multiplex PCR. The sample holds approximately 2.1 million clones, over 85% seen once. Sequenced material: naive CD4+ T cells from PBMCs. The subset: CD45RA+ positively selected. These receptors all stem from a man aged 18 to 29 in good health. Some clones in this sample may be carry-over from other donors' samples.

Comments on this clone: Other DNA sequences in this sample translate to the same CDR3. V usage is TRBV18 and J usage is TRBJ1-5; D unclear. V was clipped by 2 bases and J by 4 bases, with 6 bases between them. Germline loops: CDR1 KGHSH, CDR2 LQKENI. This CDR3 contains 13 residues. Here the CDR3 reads CASSPSRNQPQHF. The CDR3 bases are TGTGCCAGCTCACCAAGCAGGAATCAGCCCCAGCATTTT.

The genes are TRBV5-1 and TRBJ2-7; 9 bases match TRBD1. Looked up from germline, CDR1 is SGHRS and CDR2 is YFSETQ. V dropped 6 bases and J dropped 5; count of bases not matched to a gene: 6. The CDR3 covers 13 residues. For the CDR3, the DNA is TGCGCCAGCAAGTTACAGGGGGCACACGAGCAGTACTTC. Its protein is CASKLQGAHEQYF.

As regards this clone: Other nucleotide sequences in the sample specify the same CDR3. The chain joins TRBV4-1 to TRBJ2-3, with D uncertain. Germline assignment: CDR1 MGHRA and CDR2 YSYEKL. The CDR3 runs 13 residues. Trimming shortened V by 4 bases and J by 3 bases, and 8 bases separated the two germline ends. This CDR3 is CASSRTSTDTQYF. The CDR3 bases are TGCGCCAGCAGCCGGACCTCAACAGATACGCAGTATTTT.

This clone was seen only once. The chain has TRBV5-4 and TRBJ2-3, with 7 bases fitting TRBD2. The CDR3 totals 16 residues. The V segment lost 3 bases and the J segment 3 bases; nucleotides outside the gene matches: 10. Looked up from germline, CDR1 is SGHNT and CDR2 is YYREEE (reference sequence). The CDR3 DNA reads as TGTGCCAGCAGCTCCGAGCGGGGTGGGGGGACAGATACGCAGTATTTT. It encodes CASSSERGGGTDTQYF.

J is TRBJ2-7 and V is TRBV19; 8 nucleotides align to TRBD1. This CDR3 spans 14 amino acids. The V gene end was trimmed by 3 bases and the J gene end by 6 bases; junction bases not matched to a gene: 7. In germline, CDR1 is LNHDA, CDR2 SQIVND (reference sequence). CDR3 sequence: CASSMGAGGLEQYF. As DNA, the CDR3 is TGTGCCAGTAGTATGGGGGCAGGGGGCCTCGAGCAGTACTTC.

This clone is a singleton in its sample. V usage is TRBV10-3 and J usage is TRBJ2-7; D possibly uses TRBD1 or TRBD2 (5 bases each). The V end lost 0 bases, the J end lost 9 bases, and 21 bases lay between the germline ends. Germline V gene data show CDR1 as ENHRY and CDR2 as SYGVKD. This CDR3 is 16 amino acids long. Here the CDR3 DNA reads TGTGCCATCAGTGAGTCGAGAGGGACGGATCTTATAGGGCAGTACTTC. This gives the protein CAISESRGTDLIGQYF.

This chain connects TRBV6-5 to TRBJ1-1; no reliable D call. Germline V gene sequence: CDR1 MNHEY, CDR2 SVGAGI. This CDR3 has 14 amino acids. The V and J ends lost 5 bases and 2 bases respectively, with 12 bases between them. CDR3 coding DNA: TGTGCCAGCAGTCCTCCCACTTTCAACACTGAAGCTTTCTTT. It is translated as CASSPPTFNTEAFF.

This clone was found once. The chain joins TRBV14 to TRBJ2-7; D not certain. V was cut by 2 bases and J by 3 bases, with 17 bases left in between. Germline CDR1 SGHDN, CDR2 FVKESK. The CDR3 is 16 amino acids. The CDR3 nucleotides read TGTGCCAGCAGCCAAAAAACGGGCCTAGTGGACTACGAGCAGTACTTC. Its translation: CASSQKTGLVDYEQYF. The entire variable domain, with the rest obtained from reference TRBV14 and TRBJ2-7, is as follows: EAGVTQFPSHSVIEKGQTVTLRCDPISGHDNLYWYRRVMGKEIKFLLHFVKESKQDESGMPNNRFLAERTGGTYSTLKVQPAELEDSGVYFCASSQKTGLVDYEQYFGPGTRLTVT.

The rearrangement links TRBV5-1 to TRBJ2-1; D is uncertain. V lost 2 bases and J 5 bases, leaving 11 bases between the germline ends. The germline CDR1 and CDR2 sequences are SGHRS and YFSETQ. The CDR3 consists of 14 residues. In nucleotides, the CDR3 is TGCGCCAGCAGCTTCGGACCGGAGAACAATGAGCAGTTCTTC. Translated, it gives CASSFGPENNEQFF.

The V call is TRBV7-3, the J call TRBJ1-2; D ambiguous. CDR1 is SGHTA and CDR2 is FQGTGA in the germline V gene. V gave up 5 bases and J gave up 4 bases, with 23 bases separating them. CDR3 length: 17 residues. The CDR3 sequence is CASSPQGGSRNGYGYTF. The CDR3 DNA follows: TGTGCCAGCAGCCCTCAAGGCGGGTCAAGGAACGGCTATGGCTACACCTTC.

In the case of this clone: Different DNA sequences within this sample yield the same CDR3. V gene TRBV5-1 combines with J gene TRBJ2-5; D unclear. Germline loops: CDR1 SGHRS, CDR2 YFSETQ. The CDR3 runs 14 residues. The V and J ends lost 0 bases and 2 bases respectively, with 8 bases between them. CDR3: CASSLEGLQETQYF. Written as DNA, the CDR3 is TGCGCCAGCAGCTTGGAAGGGTTACAAGAGACCCAGTACTTC.

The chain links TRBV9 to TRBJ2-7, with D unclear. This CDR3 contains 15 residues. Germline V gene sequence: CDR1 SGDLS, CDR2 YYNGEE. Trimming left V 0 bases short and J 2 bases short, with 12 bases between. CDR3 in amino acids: CASSVGRMSTYEQYF. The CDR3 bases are TGTGCCAGCAGCGTAGGTCGGATGTCTACCTACGAGCAGTACTTC.

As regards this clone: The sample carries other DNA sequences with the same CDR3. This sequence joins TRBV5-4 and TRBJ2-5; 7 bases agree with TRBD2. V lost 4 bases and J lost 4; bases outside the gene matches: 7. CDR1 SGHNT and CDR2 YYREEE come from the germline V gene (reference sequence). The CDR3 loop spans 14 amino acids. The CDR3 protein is CASSLGEGRETQYF. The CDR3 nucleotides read TGTGCCAGCAGCCTAGGGGAGGGCCGAGAGACCCAGTACTTC. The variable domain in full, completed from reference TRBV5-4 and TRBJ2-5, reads ETGVTQSPTHLIKTRGQQVTLRCSSQSGHNTVSWYQQALGQGPQFIFQYYREEENGRGNFPPRFSGLQFPNYSSELNVNALELDDSALYLCASSLGEGRETQYFGPGTRLLVL.

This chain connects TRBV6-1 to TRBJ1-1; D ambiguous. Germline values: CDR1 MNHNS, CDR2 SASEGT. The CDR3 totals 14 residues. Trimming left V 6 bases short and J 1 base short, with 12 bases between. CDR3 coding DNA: TGTGCCAGCAGGGTGAAAGGGAAGAACACTGAAGCTTTCTTT. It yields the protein CASRVKGKNTEAFF.

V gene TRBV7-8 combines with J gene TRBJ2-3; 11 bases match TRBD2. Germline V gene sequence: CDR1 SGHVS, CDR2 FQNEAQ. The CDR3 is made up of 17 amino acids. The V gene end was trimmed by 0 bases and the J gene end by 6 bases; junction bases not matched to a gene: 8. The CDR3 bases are TGTGCCAGCAGCTTAGCGTTAGCGGGAGGGCCAACGGATACGCAGTATTTT. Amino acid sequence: CASSLALAGGPTDTQYF.

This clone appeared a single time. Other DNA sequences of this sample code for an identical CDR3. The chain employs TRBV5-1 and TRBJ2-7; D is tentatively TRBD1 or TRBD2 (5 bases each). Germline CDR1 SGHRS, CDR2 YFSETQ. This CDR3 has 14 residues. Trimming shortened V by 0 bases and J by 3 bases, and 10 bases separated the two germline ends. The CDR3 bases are TGCGCCAGCAGCTTGGGGGGGTCGATCTACGAGCAGTACTTC. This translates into CASSLGGSIYEQYF.

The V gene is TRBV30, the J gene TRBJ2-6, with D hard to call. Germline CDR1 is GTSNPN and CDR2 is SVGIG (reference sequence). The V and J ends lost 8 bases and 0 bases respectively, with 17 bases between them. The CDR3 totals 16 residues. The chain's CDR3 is CAHAVGASSGANVLTF. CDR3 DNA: TGTGCCCATGCGGTCGGAGCCAGCTCTGGGGCCAACGTCCTGACTTTC. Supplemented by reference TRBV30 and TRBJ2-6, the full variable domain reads SQTIHQWPATLVQPVGSPLSLECTVEGTSNPNLYWYRQAAGRGLQLLFYSVGIGQISSEVPQNLSASRPQDRQFILSSKKLLLSDSGFYLCAHAVGASSGANVLTFGAGSRLTVL.

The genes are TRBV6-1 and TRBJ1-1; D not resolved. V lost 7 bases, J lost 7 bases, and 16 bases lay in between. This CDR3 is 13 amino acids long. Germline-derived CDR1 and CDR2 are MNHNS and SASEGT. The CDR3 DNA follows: TGTGCCAGCAAGGACCGATCTATCGGTGAAGCTTTCTTT. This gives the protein CASKDRSIGEAFF.

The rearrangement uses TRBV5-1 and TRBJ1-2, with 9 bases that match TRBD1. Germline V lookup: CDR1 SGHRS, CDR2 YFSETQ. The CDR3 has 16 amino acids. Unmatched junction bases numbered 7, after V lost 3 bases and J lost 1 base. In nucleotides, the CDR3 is TGCGCCAGCAGCTCAGGGACAGGGATGCATAACTATGGCTACACCTTC. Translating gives CASSSGTGMHNYGYTF.

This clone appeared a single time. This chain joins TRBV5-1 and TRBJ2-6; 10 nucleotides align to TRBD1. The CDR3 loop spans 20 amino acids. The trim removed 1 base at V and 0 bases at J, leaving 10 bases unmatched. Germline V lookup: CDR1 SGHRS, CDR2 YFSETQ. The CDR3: CASSLPASGDRGSGANVLTF. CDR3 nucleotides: TGCGCCAGCAGCTTGCCCGCCTCAGGGGACAGGGGCTCTGGGGCCAACGTCCTGACTTTC.

The CDR3 reads CASSLGPQPAEAFF. Written as DNA, the CDR3 is TGCGCCAGCAGCTTGGGCCCCCAGCCCGCTGAAGCTTTCTTT. V and J are TRBV5-1 and TRBJ1-1; D is unclear. The CDR3 runs 14 residues. Trimming removed 0 bases at V and 6 bases at J, with 12 bases between. Germline assignment: CDR1 SGHRS and CDR2 YFSETQ.

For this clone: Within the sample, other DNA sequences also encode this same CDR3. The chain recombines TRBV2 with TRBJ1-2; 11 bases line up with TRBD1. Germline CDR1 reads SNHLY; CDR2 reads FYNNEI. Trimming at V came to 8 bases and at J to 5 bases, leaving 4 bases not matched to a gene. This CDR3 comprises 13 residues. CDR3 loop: CASRDRGGYGYTF. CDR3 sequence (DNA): TGTGCCAGCCGGGACAGGGGGGGGTATGGCTACACCTTC. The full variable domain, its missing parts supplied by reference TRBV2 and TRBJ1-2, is EPEVTQTPSHQVTQMGQEVILRCVPISNHLYFYWYRQILGQKVEFLVSFYNNEISEKSEIFDDQFSVERPDGSNFTLKIRSTKLEDSAMYFCASRDRGGYGYTFGSGTRLTVV.

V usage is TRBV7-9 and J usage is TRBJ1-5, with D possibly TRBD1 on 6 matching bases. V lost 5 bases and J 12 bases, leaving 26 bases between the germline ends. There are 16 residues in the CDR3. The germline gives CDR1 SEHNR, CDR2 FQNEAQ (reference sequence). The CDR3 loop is CASSPGLGHRIAGQHF. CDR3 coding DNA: TGTGCCAGCAGCCCTGGGTTGGGACACAGGATCGCGGGCCAGCATTTT.

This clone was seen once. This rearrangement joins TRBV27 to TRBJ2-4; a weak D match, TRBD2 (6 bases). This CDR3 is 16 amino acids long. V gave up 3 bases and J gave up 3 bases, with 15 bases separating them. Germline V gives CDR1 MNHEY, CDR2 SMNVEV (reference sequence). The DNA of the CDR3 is TGTGCCAGCAGTTTGAAGGGAGGTTTTAACAAAAACATTCAGTACTTC. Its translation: CASSLKGGFNKNIQYF.

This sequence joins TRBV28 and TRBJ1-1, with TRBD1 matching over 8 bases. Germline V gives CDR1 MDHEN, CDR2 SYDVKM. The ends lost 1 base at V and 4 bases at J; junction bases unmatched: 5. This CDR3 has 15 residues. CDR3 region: CASSLLLGQGTEAFF. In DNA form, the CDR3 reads TGTGCCAGCAGTTTATTGCTCGGACAGGGCACTGAAGCTTTCTTT.

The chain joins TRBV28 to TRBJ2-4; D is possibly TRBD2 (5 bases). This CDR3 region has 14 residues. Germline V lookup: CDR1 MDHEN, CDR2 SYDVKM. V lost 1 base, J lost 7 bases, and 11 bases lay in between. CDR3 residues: CASSLSSSVNIQYF. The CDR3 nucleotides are TGTGCCAGCAGTTTATCTAGCTCGGTGAACATTCAGTACTTC.

The CDR3 DNA reads as TGTGCCAGCAGCCCCACCCGAGGGGCGGGTGAAGCTTTCTTT. Translation: CASSPTRGAGEAFF. The genes are TRBV7-3 and TRBJ1-1; D is perhaps TRBD1 (5 bases). Germline CDR1 is SGHTA and CDR2 is FQGTGA. Deletions cut 5 bases from V and 7 bases from J, with 17 bases between. The CDR3 length is 14 residues.

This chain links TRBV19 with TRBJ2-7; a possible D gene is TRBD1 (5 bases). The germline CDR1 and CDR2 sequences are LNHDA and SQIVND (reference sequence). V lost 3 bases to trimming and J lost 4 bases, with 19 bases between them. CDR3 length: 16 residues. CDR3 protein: CASSIWGPESRYEQYF. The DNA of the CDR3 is TGTGCCAGTAGTATCTGGGGCCCGGAGAGTAGGTACGAGCAGTACTTC.

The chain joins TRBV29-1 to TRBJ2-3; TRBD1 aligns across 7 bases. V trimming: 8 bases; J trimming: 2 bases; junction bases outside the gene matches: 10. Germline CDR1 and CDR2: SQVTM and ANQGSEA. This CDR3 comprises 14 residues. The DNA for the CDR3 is TGCAGCATGGAAAACAGGGGCCCCACAGATACGCAGTATTTT. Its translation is CSMENRGPTDTQYF.